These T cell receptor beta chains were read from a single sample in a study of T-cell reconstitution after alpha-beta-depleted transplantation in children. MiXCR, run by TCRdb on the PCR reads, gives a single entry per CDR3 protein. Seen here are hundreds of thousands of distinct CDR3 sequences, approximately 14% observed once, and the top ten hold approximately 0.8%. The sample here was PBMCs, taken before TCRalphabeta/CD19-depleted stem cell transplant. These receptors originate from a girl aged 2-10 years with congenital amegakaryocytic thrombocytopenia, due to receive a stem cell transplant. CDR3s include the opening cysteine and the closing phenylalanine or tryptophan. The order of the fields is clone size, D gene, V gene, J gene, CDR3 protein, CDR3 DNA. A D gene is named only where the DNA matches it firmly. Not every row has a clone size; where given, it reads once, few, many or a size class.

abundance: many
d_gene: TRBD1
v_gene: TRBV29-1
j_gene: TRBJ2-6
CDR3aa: CSVPGQGAYGANVLTF
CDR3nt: TGCAGCGTTCCCGGACAGGGGGCCTATGGGGCCAACGTCCTGACTTTC

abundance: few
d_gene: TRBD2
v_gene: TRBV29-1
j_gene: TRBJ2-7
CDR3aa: CSVGVAGAYEQYF
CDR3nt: TGCAGCGTGGGCGTAGCGGGAGCCTACGAGCAGTACTTC

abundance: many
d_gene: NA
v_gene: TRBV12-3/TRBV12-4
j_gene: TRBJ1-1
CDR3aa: CASREQENTEAFF
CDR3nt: TGTGCCAGCAGAGAACAGGAAAACACTGAAGCTTTCTTT

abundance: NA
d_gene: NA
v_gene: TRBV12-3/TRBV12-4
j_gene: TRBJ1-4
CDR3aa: CASSPQESGEKLFF
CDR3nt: TGTGCCAGCAGCCCACAGGAGTCCGGTGAAAAACTGTTTTTT

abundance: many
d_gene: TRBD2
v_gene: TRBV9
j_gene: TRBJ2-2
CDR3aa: CASSVAGGRAGGELFF
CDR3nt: TGTGCCAGCAGCGTAGCTGGCGGGAGGGCCGGCGGGGAGCTGTTTTTT

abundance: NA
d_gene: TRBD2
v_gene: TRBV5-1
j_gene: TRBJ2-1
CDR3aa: CASSQSSGPAYNEQFF
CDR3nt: TGCGCCAGCAGCCAAAGTAGCGGGCCCGCGTACAATGAGCAGTTCTTC

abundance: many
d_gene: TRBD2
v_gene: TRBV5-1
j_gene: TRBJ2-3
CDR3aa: CASSFSGTSGVRDTQYF
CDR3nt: TGCGCCAGCAGCTTCAGCGGGACTAGCGGAGTAAGGGATACGCAGTATTTT

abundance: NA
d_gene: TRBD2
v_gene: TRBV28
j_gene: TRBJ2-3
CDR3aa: CASSLTSGLRLRGTDTQYF
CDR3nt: TGTGCCAGCAGCCTTACTAGCGGGTTACGCCTTCGGGGCACAGATACGCAGTATTTT

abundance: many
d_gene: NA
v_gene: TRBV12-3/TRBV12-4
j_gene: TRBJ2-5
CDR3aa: CASNGGGGGETQYF
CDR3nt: TGTGCCAGCAATGGTGGGGGAGGAGGGGAGACCCAGTACTTC

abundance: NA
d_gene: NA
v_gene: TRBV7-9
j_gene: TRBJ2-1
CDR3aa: CASSLLQGRTPYNEQFF
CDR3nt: TGTGCCAGCAGCTTACTTCAGGGTCGGACCCCCTACAATGAGCAGTTCTTC

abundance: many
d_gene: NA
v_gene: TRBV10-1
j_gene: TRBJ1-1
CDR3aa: CASYRALMNTEAFF
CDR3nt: TGCGCCAGCTACAGGGCGCTGATGAACACTGAAGCTTTCTTT

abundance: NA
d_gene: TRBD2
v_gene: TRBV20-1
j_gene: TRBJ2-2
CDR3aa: CSARRLAGGPEANTGELFF
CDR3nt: TGCAGTGCAAGGAGACTAGCGGGAGGGCCGGAGGCGAACACCGGGGAGCTGTTTTTT

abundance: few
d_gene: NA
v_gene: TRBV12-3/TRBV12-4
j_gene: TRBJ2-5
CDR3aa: CASSLEGTGSETQYF
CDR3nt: TGTGCCAGCAGTTTAGAGGGGACCGGTTCGGAGACCCAGTACTTC

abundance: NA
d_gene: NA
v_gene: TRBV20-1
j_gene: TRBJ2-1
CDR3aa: CSARGLTVGEQFF
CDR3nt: TGCAGTGCTAGGGGTCTGACGGTCGGTGAGCAGTTCTTC

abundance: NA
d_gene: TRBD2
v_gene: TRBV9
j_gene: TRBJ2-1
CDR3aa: CASSAERERPFF
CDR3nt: TGTGCCAGCAGCGCGGAGCGGGAGAGACCGTTCTTC

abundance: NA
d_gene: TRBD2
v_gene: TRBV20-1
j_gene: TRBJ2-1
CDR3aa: CSALRIAGGLISHNEQFF
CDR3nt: TGCAGTGCCCTCCGGATAGCGGGAGGGCTAATTAGCCACAATGAGCAGTTCTTC

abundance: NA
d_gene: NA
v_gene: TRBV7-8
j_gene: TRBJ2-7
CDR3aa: CASSKTTGISYEQYF
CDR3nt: TGTGCCAGCAGCAAAACAACAGGGATCAGTTACGAGCAGTACTTC

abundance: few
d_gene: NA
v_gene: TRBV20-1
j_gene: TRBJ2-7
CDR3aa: CSAREGLGEQYF
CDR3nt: TGCAGTGCTAGGGAGGGGTTGGGGGAGCAGTACTTC

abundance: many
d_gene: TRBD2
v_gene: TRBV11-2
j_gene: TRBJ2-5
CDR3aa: CASSLTSGRGTQYF
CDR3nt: TGTGCCAGCAGCCTTACTAGCGGGAGAGGGACCCAGTACTTC

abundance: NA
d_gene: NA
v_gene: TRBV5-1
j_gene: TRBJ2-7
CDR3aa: CASSLEGSSSYEQYF
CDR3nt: TGCGCCAGCAGCTTGGAAGGTTCATCCTCCTACGAGCAGTACTTC

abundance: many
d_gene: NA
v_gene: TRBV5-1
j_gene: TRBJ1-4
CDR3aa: CASSFQGFGEKLFF
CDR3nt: TGCGCCAGCAGCTTTCAGGGTTTTGGTGAAAAACTGTTTTTT

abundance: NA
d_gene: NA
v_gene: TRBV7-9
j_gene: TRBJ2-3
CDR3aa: CASSRIRVGDRDTQYF
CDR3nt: TGTGCCAGCAGCCGGATCCGGGTAGGAGATCGGGATACGCAGTATTTT

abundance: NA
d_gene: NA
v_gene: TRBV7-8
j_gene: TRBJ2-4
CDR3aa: CASSLAQGDIQYF
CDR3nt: TGTGCCAGCAGCTTAGCGCAGGGTGACATTCAGTACTTC

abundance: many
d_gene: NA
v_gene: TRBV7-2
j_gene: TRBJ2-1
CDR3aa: CASSLAVGVWGNEQFF
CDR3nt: TGTGCCAGCAGCTTAGCGGTGGGAGTATGGGGAAATGAGCAGTTCTTC

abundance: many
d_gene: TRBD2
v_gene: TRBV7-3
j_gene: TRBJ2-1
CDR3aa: CASSPSSGPHFFVHNEQFF
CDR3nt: TGTGCCAGCAGCCCCTCTAGCGGCCCACACTTTTTCGTACACAATGAGCAGTTCTTC

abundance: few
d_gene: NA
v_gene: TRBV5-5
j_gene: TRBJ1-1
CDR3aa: CASSLEWGLEAFF
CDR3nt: TGTGCCAGCAGCTTGGAATGGGGTCTTGAAGCTTTCTTT